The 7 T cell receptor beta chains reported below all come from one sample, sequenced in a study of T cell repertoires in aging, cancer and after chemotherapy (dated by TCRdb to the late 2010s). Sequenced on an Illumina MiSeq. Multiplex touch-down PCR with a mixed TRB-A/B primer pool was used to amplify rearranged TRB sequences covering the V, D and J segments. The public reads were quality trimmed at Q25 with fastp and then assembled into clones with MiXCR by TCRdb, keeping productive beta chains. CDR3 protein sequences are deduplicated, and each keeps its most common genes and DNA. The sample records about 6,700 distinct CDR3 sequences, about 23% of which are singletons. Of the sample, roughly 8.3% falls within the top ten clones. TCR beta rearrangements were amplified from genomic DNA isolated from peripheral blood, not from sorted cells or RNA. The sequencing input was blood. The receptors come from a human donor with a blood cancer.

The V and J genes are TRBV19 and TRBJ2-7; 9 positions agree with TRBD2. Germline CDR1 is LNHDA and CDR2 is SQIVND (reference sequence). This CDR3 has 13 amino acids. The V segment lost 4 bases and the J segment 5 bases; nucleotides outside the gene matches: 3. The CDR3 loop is CASSSSGSHEQYF. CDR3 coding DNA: TGTGCCAGTAGTAGTAGCGGGAGCCACGAGCAGTACTTC.

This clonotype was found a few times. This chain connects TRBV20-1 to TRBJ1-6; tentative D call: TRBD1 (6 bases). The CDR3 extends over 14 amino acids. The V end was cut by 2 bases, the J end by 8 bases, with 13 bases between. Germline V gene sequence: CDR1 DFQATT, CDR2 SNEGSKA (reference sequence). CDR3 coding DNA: TGCAGTGCTAGACCGGGGGGCGAAGATTCACCCCTCCACTTT. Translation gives CSARPGGEDSPLHF.

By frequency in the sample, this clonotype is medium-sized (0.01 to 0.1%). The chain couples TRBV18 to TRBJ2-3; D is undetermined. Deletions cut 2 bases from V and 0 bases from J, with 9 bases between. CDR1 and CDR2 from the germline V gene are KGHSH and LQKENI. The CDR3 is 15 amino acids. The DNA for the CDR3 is TGTGCCAGCTCACCAAGAGCGACTAGCACAGATACGCAGTATTTT. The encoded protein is CASSPRATSTDTQYF.

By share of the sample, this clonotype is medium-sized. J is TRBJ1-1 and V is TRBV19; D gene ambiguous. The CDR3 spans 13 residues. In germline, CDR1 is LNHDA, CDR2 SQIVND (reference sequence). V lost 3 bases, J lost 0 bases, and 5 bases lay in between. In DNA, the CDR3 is TGTGCCAGTAGTATGATGGTGAACACTGAAGCTTTCTTT. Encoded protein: CASSMMVNTEAFF. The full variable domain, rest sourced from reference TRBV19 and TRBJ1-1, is DGGITQSPKYLFRKEGQNVTLSCEQNLNHDAMYWYRQDPGQGLRLIYYSQIVNDFQKGDIAEGYSVSREKKESFPLTVTSAQKNPTAFYLCASSMMVNTEAFFGQGTRLTVV.

The CDR3 sequence: CASLGTVKGTGELFF. In nucleotides, the CDR3 is TGTGCCAGCCTAGGGACAGTAAAGGGGACCGGGGAGCTGTTTTTT. The chain recombines TRBV2 with TRBJ2-2, with 7 bases matching TRBD1. Trimming cost V 8 bases and J 5 bases; bases outside gene matches: 11. The germline V gene encodes CDR1 SNHLY and CDR2 FYNNEI. This CDR3 has 15 amino acids.

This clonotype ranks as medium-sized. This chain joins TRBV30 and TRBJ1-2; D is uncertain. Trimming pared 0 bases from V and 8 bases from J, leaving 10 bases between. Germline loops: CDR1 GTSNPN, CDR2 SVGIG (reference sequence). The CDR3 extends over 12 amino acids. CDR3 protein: CAWSVRAGGYTF. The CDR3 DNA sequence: TGTGCCTGGAGTGTACGGGCCGGGGGCTACACCTTC.

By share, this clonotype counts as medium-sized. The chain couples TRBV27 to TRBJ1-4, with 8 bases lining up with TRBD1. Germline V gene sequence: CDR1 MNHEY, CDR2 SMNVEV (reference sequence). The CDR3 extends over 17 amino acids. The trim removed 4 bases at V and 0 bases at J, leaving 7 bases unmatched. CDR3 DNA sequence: TGTGCCAGCAGTTCCAGGCGACAGGGGCCAACTAATGAAAAACTGTTTTTT. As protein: CASSSRRQGPTNEKLFF.